The 16 T cell receptor beta chains presented below share a single source sample, sequenced in a study of blood T cell repertoires in COVID-19. The protocol was immunoSEQ multiplex PCR, while the TCRdb copy is restricted to in-frame clones and leaves out a portion. Of some 250,000 clones listed, 70% to 90% are singletons. The sequenced sample was PBMCs or T cells enriched from blood (not recorded which). The source of these receptors is a woman between 45 and 65 years old who had recovered from COVID-19.

As regards this clone: A much larger clone differs from this one at a single base, so this may be a read error. Different DNA sequences within this sample yield the same CDR3. CDR3 loop: CAISETGENTEAFF. The CDR3 bases are TGTGCCATCAGTGAGACAGGGGAGAACACTGAAGCTTTCTTT. The J gene is TRBJ1-1, the V gene TRBV10-3; 7 nucleotides align to TRBD1. The ends lost 2 bases at V and 1 base at J; junction bases unmatched: 1. The germline V gene encodes CDR1 ENHRY and CDR2 SYGVKD. This CDR3 has 14 amino acids.

V gene TRBV19 combines with J gene TRBJ2-1, with D tentatively TRBD1 (5 bases). Per the germline V gene, CDR1 is LNHDA and CDR2 is SQIVND (reference sequence). The V end lost 6 bases, the J end lost 6 bases, and 18 bases lay between the germline ends. CDR3 length: 15 amino acids. CDR3 nucleotides: TGTGCCAGTAGAGCGCCAGACAGATATACCAATGAGCAGTTCTTC. It encodes CASRAPDRYTNEQFF.

Only a few counts were recorded for this clone. The gene calls are TRBV10-3 and TRBJ1-5; D unresolved. CDR1 is ENHRY, CDR2 SYGVKD, per germline. V gave up 4 bases and J gave up 2 bases, with 18 bases separating them. The CDR3 extends over 17 amino acids. The DNA for the CDR3 is TGTGCCATCAGTGCCAACCCACGCGACACGGGCAATCAGCCCCAGCATTTT. As protein: CAISANPRDTGNQPQHF.

Only one count was recorded for this clone. CDR3 sequence: CASSLAGGTEQFF. In DNA form, the CDR3 reads TGTGCCAGCAGCTTGGCCGGGGGGACAGAGCAGTTCTTC. The chain joins TRBV5-6 to TRBJ2-1, with D tentatively TRBD2 (7 bases). V was trimmed by 0 bases and J by 10 bases, leaving 11 bases between them. The CDR3 runs 13 residues. Germline V lookup: CDR1 SGHDT, CDR2 YYEEEE.

The J gene is TRBJ2-7, the V gene TRBV6-5; TRBD2 is a possible D gene (5 bases). V lost 0 bases and J lost 2, with 11 bases in between. The CDR3 length is 15 residues. Germline V gives CDR1 MNHEY, CDR2 SVGAGI. The CDR3 DNA is TGTGCCAGCAGTTACTCTCCTGGACTGGCCTACGAGCAGTACTTC. Its protein is CASSYSPGLAYEQYF.

The V gene is TRBV7-9, the J gene TRBJ2-1, with TRBD2 as a possible D gene (6 bases). V was pared by 4 bases and J by 9 bases, with 13 bases between. The CDR3 is made up of 13 amino acids. The germline CDR1 and CDR2 sequences are SEHNR and FQNEAQ (reference sequence). CDR3 residues: CASSSPGVGEQFF. DNA for the CDR3: TGTGCCAGCAGCTCTCCGGGGGTGGGTGAGCAGTTCTTC.

V is TRBV28 and J is TRBJ1-5; 10 nucleotides line up with TRBD1. The V gene's germline CDR1 is MDHEN and CDR2 SYDVKM. After removal of 6 bases from V and 7 bases from J, the junction contained 9 bases not matched to a gene. The CDR3 sequence is 15 residues long. The DNA of the CDR3 is TGTGCCAGCAGCCTGCCGGGGACAGGGGTCCAGCCCCAGCATTTT. Amino acid sequence: CASSLPGTGVQPQHF.

A single count supports this clone. This chain connects TRBV7-6 to TRBJ2-1, with D possibly TRBD1 on 6 matching bases. The V end was cut by 5 bases, the J end by 3 bases, with 17 bases between. This CDR3 spans 16 amino acids. CDR1 and CDR2 (germline): SGHVS, FNYEAQ. The CDR3 is CASSHGLDSSYNEQFF. The CDR3 DNA reads as TGTGCCAGCAGCCATGGCTTGGACAGCAGCTACAATGAGCAGTTCTTC.

The gene calls are TRBV29-1 and TRBJ1-2; possibly TRBD1 for D (5 bases). V lost 6 bases and J 3 bases, leaving 14 bases between the germline ends. The CDR3 length is 13 residues. Germline CDR1 is SQVTM and CDR2 is ANQGSEA. The CDR3 region is CSVLQVQYYGYTF. CDR3 coding DNA: TGCAGCGTCTTACAGGTGCAGTACTATGGCTACACCTTC.

This rearrangement joins TRBV19 to TRBJ1-1; D might be TRBD1 (5 bases). There are 13 residues in the CDR3. Looked up from germline, CDR1 is LNHDA and CDR2 is SQIVND (reference sequence). Trimming shortened V by 3 bases and J by 4 bases, and 9 bases separated the two germline ends. CDR3 sequence reads: CASSIRGTTEAFF. DNA for the CDR3: TGTGCCAGTAGTATTAGGGGTACCACTGAAGCTTTCTTT. Full variable domain (rest looked up from reference TRBV19 and TRBJ1-1): DGGITQSPKYLFRKEGQNVTLSCEQNLNHDAMYWYRQDPGQGLRLIYYSQIVNDFQKGDIAEGYSVSREKKESFPLTVTSAQKNPTAFYLCASSIRGTTEAFFGQGTRLTVV.

The chain links TRBV3-1 (or the pseudogene TRBV3-2) to TRBJ2-3; the match to TRBD2 covers 8 bases. Looked up from germline, CDR1 is LGHDT and CDR2 is YNNKEL (reference sequence). This CDR3 has 15 amino acids. V shed 8 bases, J shed 4 bases, and the junction held 11 bases outside the gene matches. The CDR3 spells CASGKTSVSSDTQYF. DNA of the CDR3: TGTGCCAGCGGTAAGACTAGCGTCTCATCAGATACGCAGTATTTT.

The chain combines TRBV7-8 with TRBJ2-1; D is perhaps TRBD2 (6 bases). V lost 3 bases, J lost 4 bases, and 7 bases lay in between. This CDR3 spans 13 amino acids. Germline V gene sequence: CDR1 SGHVS, CDR2 FQNEAQ. This CDR3 reads CASSFSGYNEQFF. The CDR3 nucleotides read TGTGCCAGCAGCTTTAGCGGTTACAATGAGCAGTTCTTC.

This clone showed up just once. The rearrangement joins TRBV2 to TRBJ1-5; 8 nucleotides agree with TRBD1. The germline V gene encodes CDR1 SNHLY and CDR2 FYNNEI. This CDR3 is 14 amino acids long. After removal of 3 bases from V and 5 bases from J, the junction contained 3 bases not matched to a gene. In nucleotides, the CDR3 is TGTGCCAGCAGTGAGGCAGGGGGCCATCAGCCCCAGCATTTT. Translation gives CASSEAGGHQPQHF.

This chain connects TRBV7-2 to TRBJ1-5, with D unresolved. Trimming left V 5 bases short and J 4 bases short, with 15 bases between. The CDR3 totals 15 residues. Germline lookup yields CDR1 SGHTA and CDR2 FQGNSA. This chain's CDR3 is CASSAWEGKNQPQHF. In DNA, the CDR3 is TGTGCCAGCAGCGCCTGGGAGGGAAAAAATCAGCCCCAGCATTTT.

V and J are TRBV7-9 and TRBJ2-7; 14 nucleotides agree with TRBD2. Trimming removed 3 bases from V and 5 bases from J; junction bases left unmatched: 6. Germline CDR1 SEHNR, CDR2 FQNEAQ (reference sequence). The CDR3 is 16 amino acids. The CDR3 bases are TGTGCCAGCAGCTTCGGGACTAGCGGGAGTATAGACGAGCAGTACTTC. Protein product: CASSFGTSGSIDEQYF.

J is TRBJ2-1 and V is TRBV18; 8 nucleotides agree with TRBD1. This CDR3 region has 16 residues. CDR1 is KGHSH, CDR2 LQKENI, per germline. The trim removed 6 bases at V and 10 bases at J, leaving 17 bases unmatched. DNA of the CDR3: TGTGCCAGCTCGCGAGATACAGGGGGACTTCGGGCCGAGCAGTTCTTC. Encoded protein: CASSRDTGGLRAEQFF.